This T cell receptor beta chain derives from a study of cytomegalovirus exposure and HLA in healthy donors. General study findings and limits: Both high specificity and high sensitivity reportedly marked the classifier's diagnosis of cytomegalovirus status. The authors listed about 170 TCR beta chains as cytomegalovirus-associated. An analysis was carried out at a later point. It showed that HLA-associated TCR beta chains were more clonally expanded than equally common non-associated chains. Being indistinguishable, some V segments were excluded, TRBV6-2 and TRBV6-3 among them.

V lost 5 bases, J lost 3 bases, and 16 bases lay in between. CDR1 is MNHEY and CDR2 is SVGAGI in the germline V gene. The CDR3 runs to 15 residues. Remarks on this clone: What it binds is unknown.

It was with 60 Vbeta and 13 Jbeta primers that the PCR ran. Clones were sequenced by immunoSEQ multiplex PCR, and TCRdb holds only the in-frame ones, with some missing. The data contain roughly 100,000 clones, more than 75% of them singletons. Sequencing was performed on PBMCs. The genes are TRBV6-5 and TRBJ1-1; no definite D call. This TCR derives from a woman aged 18-29 years in good health and CMV-seropositive. For the CDR3, the DNA is TGTGCCAGCAGTGCCAGTTTCGCAGAGGACACTGAAGCTTTCTTT. This translates into CASSASFAEDTEAFF.